The TCR beta chain described here comes from a study of CD8+ T cells in alopecia areata. Study-wide results and limits: Greater clonality was observed in lesional scalp samples, especially alopecia totalis/universalis, versus normal scalp. Researchers reported that TCR sharing among patients proved less clear than in mice, possibly HLA-linked.

Investigators isolated RNA and reverse transcribed it into cDNA to act as the sequencing template. Here immunoSEQ multiplex PCR was the method, and the copy in TCRdb shows in-frame clones only, minus some. Altogether under 150,000 clones are present, roughly 60% being singletons, with the ten largest covering 30% to 45%. A FACSAria was used to sort CD4+ and CD8+ T cells. These cells came from PBMCs. The sample holds one count of this clone. Its antigen is unidentified. The CDR3 consists of 13 residues. Trimming stripped 3 bases from V and 0 bases from J, with 6 bases between. Germline V gene data show CDR1 as SGDLS and CDR2 as YYNGEE.

Source material: CD8+ T cells sorted from blood. This chain connects TRBV9 to TRBJ2-5; D not certain. The sequence was collected from a human donor in good health. Written as DNA, the CDR3 is TGTGCCAGCAGCGAGGGAAACCAAGAGACCCAGTACTTC. Its protein product is CASSEGNQETQYF.